This record looks at one TCR beta chain sequence and its context. In the study's own analysis: Reference gene primer amplification gave nucleated cell count estimates. Only in-frame clones appear in the TCRdb table, and some are missing; sequencing was by immunoSEQ multiplex PCR. V, J and clone size are taken as reported in that table, and D and trimming were inferred from the DNA itself. The table has some 240,000 clones, about 80% seen once; the top ten hold around 3.6%. The data derive from a study of blood T cell repertoires in COVID-19. The age range of participants was 18 to 89 years, with residence in about two dozen US areas. This CDR3 is 15 amino acids long. J lost 2 bases, V lost 3 bases, and 4 bases had no gene match. Germline V gene sequence: CDR1 SGHAT, CDR2 FQNNGV.

This sequence was found in a man over 45 who had recovered from COVID-19. Sequencing was carried out using PBMCs or T cells enriched from blood (not recorded which). V gene TRBV11-2 combines with J gene TRBJ2-7, with 10 bases aligning to TRBD1. Written as DNA, the CDR3 is TGTGCCAGCAGCTTGGGACAGGGGACCGCCTACGAGCAGTACTTC. Protein sequence: CASSLGQGTAYEQYF.